The next 25 T cell receptor beta chains were all read from a single sample in a study of cytomegalovirus exposure and HLA in healthy donors. Use of 60 Vbeta and 13 Jbeta primers characterized the PCR. Assay: immunoSEQ multiplex PCR; the TCRdb copy retains only in-frame clones and omits some. The repertoire includes under 250,000 clones, 60% to 80% of them detected once, and approximately 3.8% sits in the top ten. Source material: PBMCs. These receptors were obtained from a male donor in good health and CMV-seronegative.

The V call is TRBV27, the J call TRBJ2-7; a weak D match, TRBD2 (6 bases). CDR3 length equals 15 residues. Trimming stripped 2 bases from V and 1 base from J, with 12 bases between. Germline CDR1 and CDR2: MNHEY and SMNVEV (reference sequence). CDR3 nucleotide sequence: TGTGCCAGCAGTTTAGCCGGGGGAAGATCCTACGAGCAGTACTTC. Its translation is CASSLAGGRSYEQYF.

This clone was seen more than once but under ten times. This chain links TRBV6-1 with TRBJ2-7; 8 nucleotides line up with TRBD1. Germline CDR1 MNHNS, CDR2 SASEGT. The CDR3 runs 15 residues. The trim removed 3 bases at V and 3 bases at J, leaving 7 bases unmatched. The CDR3 here is CASSDSGQVIYEQYF. CDR3 nucleotides: TGTGCCAGCAGTGACTCGGGACAGGTAATCTACGAGCAGTACTTC.

The V and J genes are TRBV29-1 and TRBJ2-2; possibly TRBD1 for D (5 bases). Looked up from germline, CDR1 is SQVTM and CDR2 is ANQGSEA. Trimming removed 1 base at V and 6 bases at J, with 9 bases between. CDR3 length: 13 amino acids. This chain's CDR3 is CSVEAPGSGELFF. For the CDR3, the DNA is TGCAGCGTTGAAGCCCCAGGGTCCGGGGAGCTGTTTTTT.

This clone was observed a handful of times. Without the conserved terminal phenylalanine or tryptophan, this CDR3 likely stems from a read error. The limits of the CDR3 on the DNA are not certain, so only TCRdb's listed CDR3 is given. The chain uses TRBV6-1 and TRBJ1-5; the table's D call TRBD1 went unverified against the DNA. 12 amino acids form the CDR3, both terminal residues included. Germline CDR1 MNHNS, CDR2 SASEGT. The CDR3 loop reads CASSVGTRRVGI.

This clone was observed many times. CDR3 residues: CASSPFTEAFF. The CDR3 DNA sequence: TGTGCCAGCAGTCCATTCACTGAAGCTTTCTTT. V is TRBV28 and J is TRBJ1-1; D unresolved. Germline assignment: CDR1 MDHEN and CDR2 SYDVKM. The V and J ends lost 5 bases and 4 bases respectively, with 5 bases between them. The CDR3 contains 11 residues. The variable domain in full, completed from reference TRBV28 and TRBJ1-1, reads DVKVTQSSRYLVKRTGEKVFLECVQDMDHENMFWYRQDPGLGLRLIYFSYDVKMKEKGDIPEGYSVSREKKERFSLILESASTNQTSMYLCASSPFTEAFFGQGTRLTVV.

The rearrangement uses TRBV10-2 and TRBJ2-1, with a weak D call TRBD1 (5 bases). Looked up from germline, CDR1 is WSHSY and CDR2 is SAAADI. CDR3 length: 15 residues. V was trimmed by 7 bases and J by 0 bases, leaving 13 bases between them. CDR3 sequence (DNA): TGCGCCAGCACCCGAAAAGACAGCTCCTACAATGAGCAGTTCTTC. Amino acid sequence: CASTRKDSSYNEQFF.

The chain combines TRBV5-4 with TRBJ2-1, with a weak D call TRBD2 (5 bases). Deletions cut 4 bases from V and 7 bases from J, with 12 bases between. The CDR3 contains 13 residues. Germline V lookup: CDR1 SGHNT, CDR2 YYREEE (reference sequence). The DNA of the CDR3 is TGTGCCAGCAGCCGACCCCCGGGGAATGAGCAGTTCTTC. Translated: CASSRPPGNEQFF.

The chain carries TRBV7-9 and TRBJ1-1, with D perhaps matching TRBD1 (5 bases). CDR3 length: 15 residues. CDR1 SEHNR and CDR2 FQNEAQ come from the germline V gene (reference sequence). Trimming removed 4 bases from V and 0 bases from J, with 12 bases in between. The CDR3 loop reads CASSWGSLMNTEAFF. Here the CDR3 DNA reads TGTGCCAGCAGCTGGGGCTCGCTAATGAACACTGAAGCTTTCTTT.

The chain employs TRBV5-1 and TRBJ1-4; 8 bases map to TRBD1. Germline loops: CDR1 SGHRS, CDR2 YFSETQ. Trimming removed 0 bases from V and 5 bases from J; junction bases left unmatched: 3. There are 15 residues in the CDR3. The CDR3 region is CASSLGRQGNEKLFF. The CDR3 nucleotides are TGCGCCAGCAGCTTGGGGCGACAGGGGAATGAAAAACTGTTTTTT.

This clone was observed a few times. The CDR3 protein is CASSLTGGEATEAFF. DNA of the CDR3: TGTGCCAGCAGTTTGACAGGGGGCGAGGCCACTGAAGCTTTCTTT. The chain carries TRBV28 and TRBJ1-1, with 10 bases lining up with TRBD1. V shed 3 bases and J 4 bases; nucleotides not matched to a gene: 5. This CDR3 is 15 amino acids long. Germline loops: CDR1 MDHEN, CDR2 SYDVKM.

The V gene is TRBV19, the J gene TRBJ2-7; 9 bases fit TRBD1. The CDR3 is 14 residues long. J was trimmed by 1 base and V by 5 bases; bases with no gene match: 3. Per germline, CDR1 LNHDA and CDR2 SQIVND (reference sequence). The CDR3 nucleotides read TGTGCCAGTAGTTCTGGGACAGGGTCCTACGAGCAGTACTTC. It specifies CASSSGTGSYEQYF. Looking up the rest from reference TRBV19 and TRBJ2-7 gives the full variable domain: DGGITQSPKYLFRKEGQNVTLSCEQNLNHDAMYWYRQDPGQGLRLIYYSQIVNDFQKGDIAEGYSVSREKKESFPLTVTSAQKNPTAFYLCASSSGTGSYEQYFGPGTRLTVT.

This chain connects TRBV4-1 to TRBJ2-7; D is possibly TRBD2 (6 bases). Germline V gene sequence: CDR1 MGHRA, CDR2 YSYEKL. Deletions cut 1 base from V and 5 bases from J, with 15 bases between. There are 15 residues in the CDR3. CDR3 sequence: CASSQAPGTGDEQYF. CDR3 DNA: TGCGCCAGCAGCCAAGCCCCCGGGACTGGAGACGAGCAGTACTTC.

The chain combines TRBV19 with TRBJ2-7; D might be TRBD2 (6 bases). Trimming removed 6 bases at V and 3 bases at J, with 15 bases between. Germline-derived CDR1 and CDR2 are LNHDA and SQIVND (reference sequence). This CDR3 has 14 residues. The CDR3 region is CASRERATYYEQYF. The CDR3 region has the DNA TGTGCCAGTAGGGAGCGGGCCACGTACTACGAGCAGTACTTC.

This rearrangement joins TRBV7-9 to TRBJ2-1; D may be TRBD1 (5 bases). This CDR3 has 14 residues. V shed 2 bases and J shed 11 bases, with 16 bases lying between them. The V gene's germline CDR1 is SEHNR and CDR2 FQNEAQ (reference sequence). CDR3 sequence reads: CASSLPLQEWKQFF. CDR3 nucleotides: TGTGCCAGCAGCTTACCCCTACAGGAGTGGAAGCAGTTCTTC.

This clone has just one count. The V call is TRBV11-2, the J call TRBJ2-5; TRBD2 agrees at 11 bases. Germline V gives CDR1 SGHAT, CDR2 FQNNGV. The CDR3 is made up of 15 amino acids. V gave up 1 base and J gave up 5 bases; unmatched junction bases: 3. CDR3 nucleotide sequence: TGTGCCAGCAGCTTAGGTCCTAGCGGGGGGGAGACCCAGTACTTC. Encoded protein: CASSLGPSGGETQYF.

This rearrangement joins TRBV9 to TRBJ2-3; maybe TRBD2 (5 bases). CDR3 length equals 15 residues. CDR1 is SGDLS, CDR2 YYNGEE, per germline. Trimming cost V 3 bases and J 5 bases, with 16 bases left between them. CDR3 protein: CASSGRVGGLDTQYF. The CDR3, as DNA: TGTGCCAGCAGCGGACGGGTCGGCGGGTTAGATACGCAGTATTTT.

Only one count was recorded for this clone. The V and J genes are TRBV28 and TRBJ2-5, with TRBD2 matching over 10 bases. Gene TRBJ2-7 matches the end of the DNA better, so the J call may be wrong. The CDR3 length is 14 residues. The germline V gene encodes CDR1 MDHEN and CDR2 SYDVKM. CDR3 in DNA: TGTGCCAGCAGTTTCCGAGCGGGAGGGGACGAGCAGTACTTC. As protein: CASSFRAGGDEQYF.

V is TRBV6-4 and J is TRBJ2-7, with a possible D match to TRBD1 (5 bases). Germline CDR1 and CDR2: MRHNA and SNTAGT. V was pared by 0 bases and J by 3 bases, with 21 bases between. The CDR3 runs 18 residues. In DNA, the CDR3 is TGTGCCAGCAGTGACTCCTGGCAGGACATGATGGCTGACTACGAGCAGTACTTC. Translating gives CASSDSWQDMMADYEQYF.

The chain couples TRBV6-5 to TRBJ2-7; D is perhaps TRBD2 (5 bases). The CDR3 totals 14 residues. Trimming cost V 0 bases and J 4 bases, with 10 bases left between them. Germline CDR1 is MNHEY and CDR2 is SVGAGI. The CDR3 spells CASSYSGREYEQYF. The CDR3 region has the DNA TGTGCCAGCAGTTACTCCGGCCGGGAATACGAGCAGTACTTC.

The chain uses TRBV7-3 and TRBJ2-2; D is unresolved. V gave up 5 bases and J gave up 5 bases, with 9 bases separating them. Germline V CDR1 and CDR2: SGHTA, FQGTGA. This CDR3 region has 13 residues. CDR3 loop: CASSPSGTGELFF. The DNA for the CDR3 is TGTGCCAGCAGCCCGTCAGGAACCGGGGAGCTGTTTTTT.

The chain joins TRBV5-4 to TRBJ2-1, with 11 positions matching TRBD2. Germline trimming cut 4 bases from V and 9 bases from J; bases unmatched to any gene: 15. CDR1 and CDR2 (germline): SGHNT, YYREEE (reference sequence). This CDR3 region has 17 residues. Written as DNA, the CDR3 is TGTGCCAGCAGCCCCCCAGGGGTAGCGGGAGGGTTGAGTGAGCAGTTCTTC. Translating gives CASSPPGVAGGLSEQFF.

V and J are TRBV19 and TRBJ1-1, with D uncertain. CDR3 size: 15 residues. The germline gives CDR1 LNHDA, CDR2 SQIVND (reference sequence). Trimming removed 1 base at V and 0 bases at J, with 9 bases between. CDR3 in DNA: TGTGCCAGTAGTATAGCACAGAGGGTGAACACTGAAGCTTTCTTT. It encodes CASSIAQRVNTEAFF.

V gene TRBV29-1 combines with J gene TRBJ2-3; 9 nucleotides match TRBD1. Germline V gene sequence: CDR1 SQVTM, CDR2 ANQGSEA. After removal of 4 bases from V and 5 bases from J, the junction contained 13 bases not matched to a gene. This CDR3 comprises 16 residues. In DNA form, the CDR3 reads TGCAGCGTTGGGGACGGATGGACAGGGGTGGGAGATACGCAGTATTTT. Translating gives CSVGDGWTGVGDTQYF.

J is TRBJ2-3 and V is TRBV7-7; 7 nucleotides line up with TRBD2. Germline loops: CDR1 SSHAT, CDR2 FNYEAQ (reference sequence). The CDR3 consists of 15 residues. The V and J ends lost 5 bases and 1 base, in that order; junction bases with no gene match: 6. This chain's CDR3 is CASSPSGTGTDTQYF. The CDR3 DNA reads as TGTGCCAGCAGCCCAAGCGGGACCGGCACAGATACGCAGTATTTT. The complete variable domain, with remaining parts taken from reference TRBV7-7 and TRBJ2-3, reads GAGVSQSPRYKVTKRGQDVTLRCDPISSHATLYWYQQALGQGPEFLTYFNYEAQPDKSGLPSDRFSAERPEGSISTLTIQRTEQRDSAMYRCASSPSGTGTDTQYFGPGTRLTVL.

The rearrangement joins TRBV5-8 to TRBJ2-2; the match to TRBD1 covers 8 bases. Losses at the gene ends were 1 base for V and 7 bases for J; bases not matched to a gene: 9. The germline gives CDR1 SGHTS, CDR2 YDEGEE. The CDR3 consists of 16 residues. CDR3 sequence: CASSLLGQGSNGELFF. DNA for the CDR3: TGTGCCAGCAGCTTGTTAGGACAGGGAAGTAACGGGGAGCTGTTTTTT. Full variable domain (outside the CDR3, taken from reference TRBV5-8 and TRBJ2-2): EAGVTQSPTHLIKTRGQQATLRCSPISGHTSVYWYQQALGLGLQFLLWYDEGEERNRGNFPPRFSGRQFPNYSSELNVNALELEDSALYLCASSLLGQGSNGELFFGEGSRLTVL.